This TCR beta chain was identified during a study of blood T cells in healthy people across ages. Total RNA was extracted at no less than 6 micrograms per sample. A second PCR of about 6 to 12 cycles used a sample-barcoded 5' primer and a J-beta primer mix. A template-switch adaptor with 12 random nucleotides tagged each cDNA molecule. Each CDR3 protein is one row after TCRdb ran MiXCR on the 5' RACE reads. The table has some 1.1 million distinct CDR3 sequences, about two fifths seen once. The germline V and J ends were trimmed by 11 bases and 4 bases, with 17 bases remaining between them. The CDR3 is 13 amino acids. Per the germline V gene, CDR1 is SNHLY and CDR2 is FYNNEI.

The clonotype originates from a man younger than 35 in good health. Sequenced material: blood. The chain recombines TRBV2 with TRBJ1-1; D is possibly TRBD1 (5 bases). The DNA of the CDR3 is TGTGCCTCGCCCAGGGTTAGGAGCACTGAAGCTTTCTTT. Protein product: CASPRVRSTEAFF.